These T cell receptor beta chains were read from a single sample in a study of shared T cell receptors in the human thymus. Clones were sequenced by immunoSEQ multiplex PCR, and TCRdb holds only the in-frame ones, with some missing. Among approximately 400,000 clones listed, approximately 95% were seen once. Sequenced: thymocytes. The receptors stem from a human donor. CDR3s leave out the opening cysteine and the closing phenylalanine or tryptophan. Each record gives: V gene, J gene, CDR3 protein.

TRBV5-6,TRBJ1-2,ASSPPGGVYGYT
TRBV2,TRBJ2-1,ASSAPGTSGSYNEQF
TRBV19,TRBJ2-1,ASMGRVRSYNEQF
TRBV30,TRBJ2-5,AWSGTAKETQY
TRBV27,TRBJ2-2,ASRPETSGRANTGELF
TRBV7-9,TRBJ2-7,ASSSLWGRDTSYEQY
TRBV4-1,TRBJ2-3,ASSQDLATSTDTQY
TRBV27,TRBJ1-5,ASSLNRGGQPQH
TRBV25-1,TRBJ2-1,ASSEWGNEQF
TRBV5-1,TRBJ1-2,ASSSPADNPNYGYT
TRBV6-1,TRBJ1-2,ASSEVGQFYGYT
TRBV27,TRBJ1-5,ASSPRGSNQPQH
TRBV15,TRBJ1-1,ATRNKGDTRNTEAF
TRBV12-5,TRBJ2-7,ASGLKPTSAYEQY
TRBV11-2,TRBJ2-7,ASSPSRRGGVHEQY
TRBV27,TRBJ2-7,ASSLRTGTRHEQY
TRBV7-6,TRBJ2-1,ASSLRRDGFGEQF
TRBV19,TRBJ1-3,ASMGQGKRSGNTIY
TRBV7-3,TRBJ2-1,ASSEPGQGLAGTSYNEQF
TRBV27,TRBJ2-2,ASSFRQAPGELF
TRBV30,TRBJ2-7,AWRPRGTGIYEQY
TRBV7-3,TRBJ2-6,ASREAYSGANVLT
TRBV5-1,TRBJ2-3,ASSLAGESDTQY